The sequence of this T cell receptor (beta chain) was determined in a study of blood T cell repertoires in COVID-19. The repertoire was sequenced with immunoSEQ multiplex PCR; TCRdb's copy has only in-frame clones and lacks some. The sample includes about 120,000 clones, approximately 87% seen only once; the top ten take just under 30%. Material: peripheral blood. This TCR was sampled from a woman aged 70-85 years with acute or convalescent COVID-19.

The DNA of the CDR3 is TGTGCCAGCAGCTTAGGGGGGGACAGGCCCCAGCATTTT. Translating gives CASSLGGDRPQHF. This chain links TRBV7-9 with TRBJ1-5, with 7 bases lining up with TRBD1. The trim removed 1 base at V and 9 bases at J, leaving 3 bases unmatched. The CDR3 spans 13 residues. Germline CDR1 is SEHNR and CDR2 is FQNEAQ (reference sequence).